What follows describes a single TCR beta chain. This sample was taken from a study of blood T cell repertoires in COVID-19. Study-level background: From T cells, B-cell-depleted T cells, or PBMCs came the material, which was cDNA or gDNA.

How the authors handled the data: Counts of nucleated cells, estimated from reference gene primer amplification, were obtained. Profiled with immunoSEQ multiplex PCR; TCRdb holds only in-frame clones, not every one. That table furnishes V, J and clone size, whereas the DNA furnished D and trimming. In the table there are about 26,000 clones, over 75% of which are singletons. Germline loops: CDR1 SEHNR, CDR2 FQNEAQ (reference sequence). The CDR3 has 15 amino acids. Trimming at V came to 8 bases and at J to 6 bases, leaving 9 bases not matched to a gene. Sequencing used peripheral blood. This chain connects TRBV7-9 to TRBJ2-1; 11 bases are shared with TRBD2. This receptor was obtained from a human donor in a cohort sampled during active COVID-19. The donor label of this sample is uncertain. The DNA of the CDR3 is TGTGCCAGCGGAGAATCGGGACTAGCGGCCAATGAGCAGTTCTTC. This sequence encodes CASGESGLAANEQFF.